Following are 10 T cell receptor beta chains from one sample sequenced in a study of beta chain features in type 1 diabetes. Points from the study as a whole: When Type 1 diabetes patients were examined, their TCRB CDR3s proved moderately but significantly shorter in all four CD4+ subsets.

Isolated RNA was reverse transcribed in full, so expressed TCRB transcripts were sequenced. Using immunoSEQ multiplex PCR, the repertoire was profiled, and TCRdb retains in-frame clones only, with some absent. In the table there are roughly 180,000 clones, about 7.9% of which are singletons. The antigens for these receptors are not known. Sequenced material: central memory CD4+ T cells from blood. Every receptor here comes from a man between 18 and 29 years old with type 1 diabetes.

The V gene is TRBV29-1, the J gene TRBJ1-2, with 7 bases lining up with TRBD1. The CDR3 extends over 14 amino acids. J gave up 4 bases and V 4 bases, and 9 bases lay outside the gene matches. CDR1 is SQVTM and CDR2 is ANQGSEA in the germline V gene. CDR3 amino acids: CSVGKQGRGYGYTF. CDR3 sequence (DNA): TGCAGCGTTGGAAAACAGGGGCGAGGCTATGGCTACACCTTC.

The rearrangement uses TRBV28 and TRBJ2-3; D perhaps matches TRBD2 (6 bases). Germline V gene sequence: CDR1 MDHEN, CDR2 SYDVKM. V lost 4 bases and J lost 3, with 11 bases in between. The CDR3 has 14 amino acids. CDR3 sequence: CASSSGTGTDTQYF. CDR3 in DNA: TGTGCCAGCAGTTCCGGGACTGGAACAGATACGCAGTATTTT. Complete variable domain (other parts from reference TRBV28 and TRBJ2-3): DVKVTQSSRYLVKRTGEKVFLECVQDMDHENMFWYRQDPGLGLRLIYFSYDVKMKEKGDIPEGYSVSREKKERFSLILESASTNQTSMYLCASSSGTGTDTQYFGPGTRLTVL.

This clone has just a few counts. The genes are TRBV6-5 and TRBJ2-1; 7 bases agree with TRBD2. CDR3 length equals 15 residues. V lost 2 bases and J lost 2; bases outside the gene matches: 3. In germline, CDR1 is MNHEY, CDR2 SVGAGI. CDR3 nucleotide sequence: TGTGCCAGCAGTTACACCGGGGGGACCTACAATGAGCAGTTCTTC. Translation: CASSYTGGTYNEQFF.

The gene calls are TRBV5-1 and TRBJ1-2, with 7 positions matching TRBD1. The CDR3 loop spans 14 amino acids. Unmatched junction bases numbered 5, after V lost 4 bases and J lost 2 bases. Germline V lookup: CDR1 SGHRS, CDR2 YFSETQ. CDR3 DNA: TGCGCCAGCAGCATAGGGACAGAGAACTATGGCTACACCTTC. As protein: CASSIGTENYGYTF.

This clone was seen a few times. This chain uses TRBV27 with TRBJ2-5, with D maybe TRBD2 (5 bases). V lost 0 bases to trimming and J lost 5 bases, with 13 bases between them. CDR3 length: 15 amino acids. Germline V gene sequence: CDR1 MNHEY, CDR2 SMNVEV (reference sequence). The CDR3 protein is CASSLSAGIVETQYF. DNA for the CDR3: TGTGCCAGCAGTTTATCGGCCGGGATTGTGGAGACCCAGTACTTC.

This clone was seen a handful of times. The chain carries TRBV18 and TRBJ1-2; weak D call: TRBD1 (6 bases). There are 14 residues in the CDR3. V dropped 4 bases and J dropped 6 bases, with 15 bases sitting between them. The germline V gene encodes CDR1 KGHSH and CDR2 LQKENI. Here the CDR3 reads CASSLQGDWNGYTF. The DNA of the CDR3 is TGTGCCAGCTCACTACAGGGTGACTGGAATGGCTACACCTTC.

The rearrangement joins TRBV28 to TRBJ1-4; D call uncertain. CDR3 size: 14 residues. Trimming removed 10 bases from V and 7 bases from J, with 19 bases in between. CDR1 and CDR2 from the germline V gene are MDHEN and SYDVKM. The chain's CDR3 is CAIGRASPSEKLFF. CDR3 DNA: TGTGCCATTGGGAGGGCATCTCCTTCTGAAAAACTGTTTTTT.

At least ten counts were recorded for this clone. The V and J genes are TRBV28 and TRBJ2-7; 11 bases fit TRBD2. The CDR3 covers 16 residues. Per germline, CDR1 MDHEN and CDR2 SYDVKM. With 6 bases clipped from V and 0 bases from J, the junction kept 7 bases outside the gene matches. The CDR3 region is CASSLAGTSGSYEQYF. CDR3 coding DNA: TGTGCCAGCAGCCTCGCCGGGACTAGCGGCTCCTACGAGCAGTACTTC.

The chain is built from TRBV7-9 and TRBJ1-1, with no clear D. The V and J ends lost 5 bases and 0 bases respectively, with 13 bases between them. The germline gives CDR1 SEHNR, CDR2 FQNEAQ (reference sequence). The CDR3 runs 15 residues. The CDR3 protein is CASSPGRRMNTEAFF. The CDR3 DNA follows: TGTGCCAGCAGCCCCGGGAGGAGGATGAACACTGAAGCTTTCTTT.

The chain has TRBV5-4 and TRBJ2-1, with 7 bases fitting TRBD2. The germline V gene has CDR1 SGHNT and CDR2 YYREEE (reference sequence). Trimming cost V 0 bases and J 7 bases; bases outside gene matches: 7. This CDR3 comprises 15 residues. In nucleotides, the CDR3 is TGTGCCAGCAGCTTGGTGGCTAGCGGTGGGAATGAGCAGTTCTTC. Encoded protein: CASSLVASGGNEQFF.